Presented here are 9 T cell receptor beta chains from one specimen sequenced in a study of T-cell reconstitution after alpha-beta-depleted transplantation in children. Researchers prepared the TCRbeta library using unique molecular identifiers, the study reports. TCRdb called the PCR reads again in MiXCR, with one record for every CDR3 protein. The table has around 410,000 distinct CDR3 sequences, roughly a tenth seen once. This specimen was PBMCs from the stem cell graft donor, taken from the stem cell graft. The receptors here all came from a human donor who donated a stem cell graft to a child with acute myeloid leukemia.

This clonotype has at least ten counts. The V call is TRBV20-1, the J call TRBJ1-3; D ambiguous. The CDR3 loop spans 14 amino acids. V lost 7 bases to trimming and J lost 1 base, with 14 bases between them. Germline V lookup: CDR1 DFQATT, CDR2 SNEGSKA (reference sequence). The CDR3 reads CSGLSLGSGNTIYF. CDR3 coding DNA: TGCAGTGGTTTGTCTCTAGGGTCTGGAAACACCATATATTTT.

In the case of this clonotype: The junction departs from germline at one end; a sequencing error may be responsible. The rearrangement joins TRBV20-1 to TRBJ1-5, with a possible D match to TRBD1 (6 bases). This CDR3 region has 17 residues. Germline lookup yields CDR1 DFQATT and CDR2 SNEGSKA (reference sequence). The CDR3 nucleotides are TGCTGTGCTCCCACGAGGGGGGATAGTAGAGGCAATCAGCCCCAGCATTTT. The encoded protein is CCAPTRGDSRGNQPQHF.

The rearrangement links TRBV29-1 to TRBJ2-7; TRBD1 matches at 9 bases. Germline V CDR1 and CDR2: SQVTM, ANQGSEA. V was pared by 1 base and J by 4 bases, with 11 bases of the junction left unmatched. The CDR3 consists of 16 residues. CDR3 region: CSVEGGTGPVLYEQYF. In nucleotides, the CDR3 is TGCAGCGTTGAAGGGGGGACAGGGCCCGTCTTGTACGAGCAGTACTTC.

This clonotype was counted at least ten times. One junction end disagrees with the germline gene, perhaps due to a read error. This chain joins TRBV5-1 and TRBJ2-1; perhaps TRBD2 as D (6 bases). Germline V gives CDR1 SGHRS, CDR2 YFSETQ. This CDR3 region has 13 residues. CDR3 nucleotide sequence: TGCGCCAGCAGCTTGGATAGCGGCAGACAAACGATTTTC. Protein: CASSLDSGRQTIF.

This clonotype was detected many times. CDR3: CSVGLAGGRSEQYF. Here the CDR3 DNA reads TGCAGCGTTGGACTAGCGGGAGGCAGGTCCGAGCAGTACTTC. This rearrangement joins TRBV29-1 to TRBJ2-7; 13 nucleotides line up with TRBD2. The CDR3 is 14 residues long. CDR1 and CDR2 from the germline V gene are SQVTM and ANQGSEA. V gave up 4 bases and J gave up 6 bases; unmatched junction bases: 6.

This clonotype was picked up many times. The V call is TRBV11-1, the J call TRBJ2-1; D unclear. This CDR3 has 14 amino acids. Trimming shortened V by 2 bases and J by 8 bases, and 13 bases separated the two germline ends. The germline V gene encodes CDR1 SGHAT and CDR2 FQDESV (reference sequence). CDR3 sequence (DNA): TGTGCCAGCAGCTTATGGGTGGGCGAAGATGAGCAGTTCTTC. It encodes CASSLWVGEDEQFF.

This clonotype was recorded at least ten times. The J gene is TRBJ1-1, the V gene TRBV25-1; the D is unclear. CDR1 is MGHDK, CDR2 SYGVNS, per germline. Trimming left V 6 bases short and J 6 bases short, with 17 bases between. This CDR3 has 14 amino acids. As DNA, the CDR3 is TGTGCCAGCAGAGGTAGGGCATCTGACCCTGAAGCTTTCTTT. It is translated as CASRGRASDPEAFF.

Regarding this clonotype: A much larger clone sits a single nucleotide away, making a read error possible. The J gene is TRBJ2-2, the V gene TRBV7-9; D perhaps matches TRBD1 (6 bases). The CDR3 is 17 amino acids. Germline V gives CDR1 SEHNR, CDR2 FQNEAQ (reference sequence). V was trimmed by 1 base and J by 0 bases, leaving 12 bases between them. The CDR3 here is CASSLGRTDSNTGELFF. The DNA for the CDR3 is TGTGCCAGCAGCTTAGGGCGGACAGATTCGAACACCGGGGAGCTGTTTTTT. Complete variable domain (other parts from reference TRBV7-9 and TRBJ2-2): DTGVSQNPRHKITKRGQNVTFRCDPISEHNRLYWYRQTLGQGPEFLTYFQNEAQLEKSRLLSDRFSAERPKGSFSTLEIQRTEQGDSAMYLCASSLGRTDSNTGELFFGEGSRLTVL.

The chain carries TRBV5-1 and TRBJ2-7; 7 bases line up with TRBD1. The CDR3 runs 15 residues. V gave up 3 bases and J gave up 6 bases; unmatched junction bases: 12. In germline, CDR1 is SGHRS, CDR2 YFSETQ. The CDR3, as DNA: TGCGCCAGCAGCTCCCGGGACAGCTCACGGGGCGAGCAGTACTTC. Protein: CASSSRDSSRGEQYF.